This T cell receptor beta chain comes out of a study of a mutant IDH1 vaccine in newly diagnosed glioma. On this clone itself: No antigen is known for it.

CDR1 and CDR2 from the germline V gene are MDHEN and SYDVKM. The CDR3 contains 18 residues. V shed 6 bases and J 2 bases; nucleotides not matched to a gene: 13. Specified time point: baseline, week 1 (first vaccination visit). The treatment denotes: pre-vaccination baseline after standard-of-care therapy. New WHO grade 3 or 4 astrocytomas that were IDH1-mutant and ATRX-lost had been found in donors. Sequenced by immunoSEQ multiplex PCR; TCRdb stores in-frame clones only, minus some. In the table there are just under 95,000 clones, about four fifths of which are singletons. Findings and limits, study-wide: Altogether, approximately 93% of patients exhibited vaccine-induced immune responses.

The specimen was PBMCs, collected from a glioma patient treated with radiotherapy, temozolomide or both. The clonotype comes from a man between 40 and 49 years old with glioma. This chain joins TRBV28 and TRBJ2-5; 12 positions match TRBD2. CDR3 sequence: CASSLTPLGLAGQETQYF. The CDR3 nucleotides read TGTGCCAGCAGCCTTACGCCCCTCGGACTAGCGGGACAAGAGACCCAGTACTTC.